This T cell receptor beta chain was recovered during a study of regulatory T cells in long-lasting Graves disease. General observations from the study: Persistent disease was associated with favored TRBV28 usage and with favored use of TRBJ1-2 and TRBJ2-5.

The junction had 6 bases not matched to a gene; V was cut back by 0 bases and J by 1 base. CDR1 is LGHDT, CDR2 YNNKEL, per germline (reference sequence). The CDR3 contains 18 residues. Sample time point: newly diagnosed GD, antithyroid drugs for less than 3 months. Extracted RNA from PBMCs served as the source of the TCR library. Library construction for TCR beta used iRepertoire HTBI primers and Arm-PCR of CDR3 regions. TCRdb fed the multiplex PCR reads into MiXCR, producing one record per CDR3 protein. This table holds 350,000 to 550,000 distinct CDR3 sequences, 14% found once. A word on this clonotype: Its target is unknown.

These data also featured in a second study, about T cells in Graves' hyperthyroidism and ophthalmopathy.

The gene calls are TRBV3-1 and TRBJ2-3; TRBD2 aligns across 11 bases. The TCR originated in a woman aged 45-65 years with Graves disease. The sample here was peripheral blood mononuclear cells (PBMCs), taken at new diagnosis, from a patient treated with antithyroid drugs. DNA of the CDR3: TGTGCCAGCAGCCAAGAACTCATAGCGGGAGGGGGCACAGATACGCAGTATTTT. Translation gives CASSQELIAGGGTDTQYF.